This T cell receptor beta chain was recovered during a study of OX40 agonist ivuxolimab in advanced cancers. The table came from immunoSEQ multiplex PCR; TCRdb's copy has only in-frame clones and leaves some out. The sample lists tens of thousands of clones, about nine tenths occurring once. The CDR3 covers 13 residues. Trimming removed 5 bases at V and 0 bases at J, with 7 bases between. The germline V gene encodes CDR1 MRHNA and CDR2 SNTAGT. Points from the study as a whole: Some of the nonresponding patients also showed low levels of normalized T-cell clonal expansion. The work left the antigen specificity of expanded peripheral T cells undetermined.

Of note for this clone: Its antigen is currently unknown.

The chain combines TRBV6-4 with TRBJ1-1; unclear D gene. This material consisted of CD4+ or CD8+ T cells sorted from blood, taken in a trial of the OX40 agonist ivuxolimab. This TCR derives from an adult with an advanced solid tumor such as melanoma, head and neck, liver or kidney cancer. The CDR3 protein is CASSSYMNTEAFF. The CDR3 nucleotides are TGTGCCAGCAGTTCTTACATGAACACTGAAGCTTTCTTT.